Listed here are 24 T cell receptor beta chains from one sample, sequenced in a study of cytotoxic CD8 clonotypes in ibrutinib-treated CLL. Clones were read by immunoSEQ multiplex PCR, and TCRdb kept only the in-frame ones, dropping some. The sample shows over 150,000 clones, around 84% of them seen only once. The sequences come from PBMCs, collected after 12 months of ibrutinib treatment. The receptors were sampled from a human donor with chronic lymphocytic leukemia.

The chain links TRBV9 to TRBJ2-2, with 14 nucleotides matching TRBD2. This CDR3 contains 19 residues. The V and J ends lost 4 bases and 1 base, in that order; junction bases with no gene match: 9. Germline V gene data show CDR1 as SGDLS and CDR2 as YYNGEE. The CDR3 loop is CASSLRTSGRRVNTGELFF. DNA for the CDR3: TGTGCCAGCAGCCTCAGGACTAGCGGGAGGCGGGTGAACACCGGGGAGCTGTTTTTT.

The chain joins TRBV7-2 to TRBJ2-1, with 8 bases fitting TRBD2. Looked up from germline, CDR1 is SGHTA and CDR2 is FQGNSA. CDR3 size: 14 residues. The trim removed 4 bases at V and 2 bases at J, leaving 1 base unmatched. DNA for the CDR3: TGTGCCAGCAGCTACGGGGGGGCCTACAATGAGCAGTTCTTC. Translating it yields CASSYGGAYNEQFF.

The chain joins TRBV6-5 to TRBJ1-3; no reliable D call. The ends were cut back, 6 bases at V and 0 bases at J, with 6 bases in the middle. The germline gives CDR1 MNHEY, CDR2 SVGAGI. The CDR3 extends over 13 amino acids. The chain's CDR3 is CASSRISGNTIYF. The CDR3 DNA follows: TGTGCCAGCAGCCGAATCTCTGGAAACACCATATATTTT.

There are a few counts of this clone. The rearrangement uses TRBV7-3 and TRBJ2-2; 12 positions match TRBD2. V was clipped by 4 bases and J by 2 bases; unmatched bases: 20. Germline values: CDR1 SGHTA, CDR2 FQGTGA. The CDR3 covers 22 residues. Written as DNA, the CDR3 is TGTGCCAGCAGCTCGTCGCCGGGGTTGGCTAGCGGGAGGGGTGTTAACACCGGGGAGCTGTTTTTT. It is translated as CASSSSPGLASGRGVNTGELFF.

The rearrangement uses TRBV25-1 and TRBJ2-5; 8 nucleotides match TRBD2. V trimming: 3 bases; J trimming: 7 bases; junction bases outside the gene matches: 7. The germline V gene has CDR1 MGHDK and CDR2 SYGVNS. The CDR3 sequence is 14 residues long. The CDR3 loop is CASSDSSGWGTQYF. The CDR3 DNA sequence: TGTGCCAGCAGTGACTCTAGCGGGTGGGGGACCCAGTACTTC.

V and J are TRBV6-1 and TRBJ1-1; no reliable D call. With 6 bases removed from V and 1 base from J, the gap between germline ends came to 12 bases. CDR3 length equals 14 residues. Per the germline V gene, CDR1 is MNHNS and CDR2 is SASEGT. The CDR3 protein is CASRGAPTNTEAFF. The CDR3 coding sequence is TGTGCCAGCAGGGGAGCACCCACGAACACTGAAGCTTTCTTT.

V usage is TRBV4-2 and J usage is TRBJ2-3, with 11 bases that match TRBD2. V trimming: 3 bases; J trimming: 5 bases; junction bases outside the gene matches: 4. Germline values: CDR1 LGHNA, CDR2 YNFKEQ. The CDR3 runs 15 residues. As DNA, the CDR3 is TGTGCCAGCAGCCAGCTAGCGGGGGGTGTAGATACGCAGTATTTT. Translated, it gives CASSQLAGGVDTQYF.

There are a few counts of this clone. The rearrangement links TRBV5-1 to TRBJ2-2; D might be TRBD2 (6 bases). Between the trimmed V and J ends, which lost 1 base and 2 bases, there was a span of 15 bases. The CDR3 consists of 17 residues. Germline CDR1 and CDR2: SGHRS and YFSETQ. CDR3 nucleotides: TGCGCCAGCAGCTTGAGTGGGACTCCTAAAAACACCGGGGAGCTGTTTTTT. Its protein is CASSLSGTPKNTGELFF.

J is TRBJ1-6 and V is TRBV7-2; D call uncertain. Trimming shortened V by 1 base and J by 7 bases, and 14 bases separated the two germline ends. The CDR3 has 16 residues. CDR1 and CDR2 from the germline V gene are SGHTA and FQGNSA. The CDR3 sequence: CASSLGARGGNSPLHF. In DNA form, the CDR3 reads TGTGCCAGCAGCTTAGGGGCCCGGGGAGGGAATTCACCCCTCCACTTT.

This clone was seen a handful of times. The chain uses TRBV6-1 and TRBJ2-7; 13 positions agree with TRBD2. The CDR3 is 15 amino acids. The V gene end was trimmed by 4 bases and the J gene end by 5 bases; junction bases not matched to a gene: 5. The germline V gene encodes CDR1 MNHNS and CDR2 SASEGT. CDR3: CASSVRLAGGNEQYF. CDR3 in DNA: TGTGCCAGCAGTGTAAGACTAGCGGGAGGTAACGAGCAGTACTTC.

CDR3: CASSLFDWGDSPLHF. CDR3 nucleotide sequence: TGTGCCAGCAGCTTATTCGATTGGGGGGATTCACCCCTCCACTTT. J is TRBJ1-6 and V is TRBV7-9; a weak D match, TRBD1 (5 bases). Looked up from germline, CDR1 is SEHNR and CDR2 is FQNEAQ (reference sequence). With 2 bases removed from V and 8 bases from J, the gap between germline ends came to 13 bases. CDR3 length equals 15 residues.

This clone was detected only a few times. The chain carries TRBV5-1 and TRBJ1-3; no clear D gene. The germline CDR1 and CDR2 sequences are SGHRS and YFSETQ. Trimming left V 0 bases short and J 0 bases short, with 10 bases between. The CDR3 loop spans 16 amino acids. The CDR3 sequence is CASSLAGAPSGNTIYF. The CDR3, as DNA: TGCGCCAGCAGCTTGGCCGGTGCTCCCTCTGGAAACACCATATATTTT.

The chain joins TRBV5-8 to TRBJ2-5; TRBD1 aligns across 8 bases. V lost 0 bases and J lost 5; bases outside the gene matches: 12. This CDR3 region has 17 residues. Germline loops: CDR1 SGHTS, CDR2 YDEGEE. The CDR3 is CASSLGETGAGRETQYF. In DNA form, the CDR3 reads TGTGCCAGCAGCTTGGGGGAGACAGGGGCTGGTCGTGAGACCCAGTACTTC. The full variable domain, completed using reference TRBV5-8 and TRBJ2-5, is EAGVTQSPTHLIKTRGQQATLRCSPISGHTSVYWYQQALGLGLQFLLWYDEGEERNRGNFPPRFSGRQFPNYSSELNVNALELEDSALYLCASSLGETGAGRETQYFGPGTRLLVL.

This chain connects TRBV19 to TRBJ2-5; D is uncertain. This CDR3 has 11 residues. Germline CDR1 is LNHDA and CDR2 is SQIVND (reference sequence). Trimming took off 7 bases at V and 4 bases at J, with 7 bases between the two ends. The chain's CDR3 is CASTLGETQYF. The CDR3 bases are TGTGCCAGTACCCTGGGAGAGACCCAGTACTTC.

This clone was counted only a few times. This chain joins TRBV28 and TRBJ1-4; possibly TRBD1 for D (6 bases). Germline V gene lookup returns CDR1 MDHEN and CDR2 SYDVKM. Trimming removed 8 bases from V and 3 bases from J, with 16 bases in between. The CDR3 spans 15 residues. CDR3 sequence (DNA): TGTGCCAGCCTCCCTGGGGGGGCTGCTAATGAAAAACTGTTTTTT. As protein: CASLPGGAANEKLFF.

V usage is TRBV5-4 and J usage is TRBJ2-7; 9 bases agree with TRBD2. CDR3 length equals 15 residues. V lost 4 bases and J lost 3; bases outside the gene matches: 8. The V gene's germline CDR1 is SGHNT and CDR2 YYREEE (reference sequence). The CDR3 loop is CASSPSRLAVYEQYF. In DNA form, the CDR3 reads TGTGCCAGCAGCCCATCCCGACTAGCGGTCTACGAGCAGTACTTC.

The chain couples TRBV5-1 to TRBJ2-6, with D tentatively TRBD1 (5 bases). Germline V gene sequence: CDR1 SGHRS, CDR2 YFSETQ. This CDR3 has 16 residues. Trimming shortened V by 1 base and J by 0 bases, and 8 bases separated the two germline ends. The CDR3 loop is CASSLHRISGANVLTF. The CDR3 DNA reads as TGCGCCAGCAGCTTGCACAGGATCTCTGGGGCCAACGTCCTGACTTTC. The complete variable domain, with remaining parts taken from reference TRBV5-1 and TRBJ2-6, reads KAGVTQTPRYLIKTRGQQVTLSCSPISGHRSVSWYQQTPGQGLQFLFEYFSETQRNKGNFPGRFSGRQFSNSRSEMNVSTLELGDSALYLCASSLHRISGANVLTFGAGSRLTVL.

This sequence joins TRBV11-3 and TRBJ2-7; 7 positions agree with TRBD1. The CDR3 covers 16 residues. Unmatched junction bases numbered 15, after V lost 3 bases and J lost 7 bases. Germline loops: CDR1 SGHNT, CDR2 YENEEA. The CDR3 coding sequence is TGTGCCAGCAGCTTGTGGGACAGAAACAGGTTCGGGGAGCAGTACTTC. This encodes CASSLWDRNRFGEQYF. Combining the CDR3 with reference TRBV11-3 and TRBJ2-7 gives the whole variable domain EAGVVQSPRYKIIEKKQPVAFWCNPISGHNTLYWYLQNLGQGPELLIRYENEEAVDDSQLPKDRFSAERLKGVDSTLKIQPAELGDSAVYLCASSLWDRNRFGEQYFGPGTRLTVT.

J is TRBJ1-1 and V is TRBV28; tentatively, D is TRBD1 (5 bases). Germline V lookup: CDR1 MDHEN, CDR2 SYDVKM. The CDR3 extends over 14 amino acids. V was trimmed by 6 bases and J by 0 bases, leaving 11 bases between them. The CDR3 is CASRPDRMNTEAFF. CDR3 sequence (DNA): TGTGCCAGCAGACCTGACAGAATGAACACTGAAGCTTTCTTT.

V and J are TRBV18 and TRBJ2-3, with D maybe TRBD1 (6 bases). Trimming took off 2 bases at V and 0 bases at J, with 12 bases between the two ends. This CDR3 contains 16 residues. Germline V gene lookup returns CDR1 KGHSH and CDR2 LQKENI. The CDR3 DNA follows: TGTGCCAGCTCACCAATCTGGGACACTAGCACAGATACGCAGTATTTT. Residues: CASSPIWDTSTDTQYF.

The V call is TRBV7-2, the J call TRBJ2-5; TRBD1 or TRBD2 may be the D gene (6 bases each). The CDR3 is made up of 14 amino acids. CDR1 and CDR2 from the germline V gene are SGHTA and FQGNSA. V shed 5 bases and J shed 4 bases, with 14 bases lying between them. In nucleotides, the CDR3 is TGTGCCAGCAGCCCACTAGGGGGGAGAGAGACCCAGTACTTC. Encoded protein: CASSPLGGRETQYF.

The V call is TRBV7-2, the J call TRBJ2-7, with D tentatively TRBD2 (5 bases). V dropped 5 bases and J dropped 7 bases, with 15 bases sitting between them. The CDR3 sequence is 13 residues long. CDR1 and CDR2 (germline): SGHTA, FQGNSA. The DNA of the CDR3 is TGTGCCAGCAGCCTAAGTTTAACGGGGGAGCAGTACTTC. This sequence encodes CASSLSLTGEQYF. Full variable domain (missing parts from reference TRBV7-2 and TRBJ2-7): GAGVSQSPSNKVTEKGKDVELRCDPISGHTALYWYRQSLGQGLEFLIYFQGNSAPDKSGLPSDRFSAERTGGSVSTLTIQRTQQEDSAVYLCASSLSLTGEQYFGPGTRLTVT.

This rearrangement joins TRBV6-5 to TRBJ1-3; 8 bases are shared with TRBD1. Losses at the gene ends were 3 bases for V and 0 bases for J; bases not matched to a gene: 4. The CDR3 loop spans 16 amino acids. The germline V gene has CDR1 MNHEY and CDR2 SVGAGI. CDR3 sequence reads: CASSYTGGSSGNTIYF. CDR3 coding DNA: TGTGCCAGCAGTTATACAGGGGGGAGCTCTGGAAACACCATATATTTT.

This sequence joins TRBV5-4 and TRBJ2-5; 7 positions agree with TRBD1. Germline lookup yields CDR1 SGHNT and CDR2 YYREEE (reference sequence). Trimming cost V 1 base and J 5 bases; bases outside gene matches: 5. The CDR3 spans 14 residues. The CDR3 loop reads CASSLLGTDETQYF. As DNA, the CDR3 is TGTGCCAGCAGCTTGTTAGGGACAGATGAGACCCAGTACTTC.